This is a list of T cell receptor beta chains from one sample in a study of CD8+ T cells in alopecia areata. The assay was immunoSEQ multiplex PCR, and TCRdb's table has in-frame clones only and misses some. The data contain around 200,000 clones, 53% of them singletons. Source: CD8+ T cells sorted from blood, taken at week 24, from a patient treated with tofacitinib. These receptors were taken from a human donor with alopecia areata. CDR3s include the opening cysteine and the closing phenylalanine or tryptophan. The D gene is left open where the match is weak. Clone size is shown for a subset of rows, as once, few, many or a class of expanded clone.

v_call	clone_size	d_call	j_call	cdr3_aa	cdr3_nt
TRBV7-2	-	-	TRBJ2-7	CASSYGLGGSYEQYF	TGTGCCAGCAGCTATGGGTTAGGCGGCTCCTACGAGCAGTACTTC
TRBV11-2	-	-	TRBJ2-5	CASSLAPGEETQYF	TGTGCCAGCAGCTTAGCGCCGGGAGAAGAGACCCAGTACTTC
TRBV18	-	TRBD1	TRBJ2-5	CASSPGTTGHQETQYF	TGTGCCAGCTCACCCGGTACGACAGGGCACCAAGAGACCCAGTACTTC
TRBV29-1	-	-	TRBJ2-3	CSVTDRDHPTDTQYF	TGCAGCGTGACTGACCGGGATCATCCCACAGATACGCAGTATTTT
TRBV27	-	-	TRBJ2-2	CASKPEYHFNTGELFF	TGTGCCAGCAAGCCCGAGTACCATTTTAACACCGGGGAGCTGTTTTTT
TRBV29-1	-	TRBD1	TRBJ1-2	CSVEGQGVGYGYTF	TGCAGCGTTGAAGGACAGGGGGTTGGCTATGGCTACACCTTC
TRBV27	few	-	TRBJ2-7	CASSLSSGTLSYEQYF	TGTGCCAGCAGTTTATCGTCGGGTACCCTCTCCTACGAGCAGTACTTC
TRBV19	few	-	TRBJ1-5	CASSIRDGGDQPQHF	TGTGCCAGTAGTATCAGGGATGGCGGCGATCAGCCCCAGCATTTT
TRBV5-1	-	-	TRBJ2-1	CASSFRSEGYEQFF	TGCGCCAGCAGCTTCAGGAGTGAGGGCTATGAGCAGTTCTTC
TRBV5-1	-	-	TRBJ1-1	CASSLAGSRNTEAFF	TGCGCCAGCAGCTTGGCGGGCAGCCGGAACACTGAAGCTTTCTTT
TRBV18	few	TRBD1	TRBJ2-7	CASSPGQGPYEQYF	TGTGCCAGCTCACCGGGACAGGGCCCCTACGAGCAGTACTTC
TRBV5-6	few	-	TRBJ2-2	CASSPQPSGELFF	TGTGCCAGCAGCCCCCAGCCCTCCGGGGAGCTGTTTTTT
TRBV5-1	-	-	TRBJ2-5	CASSLAWGIRETQYF	TGCGCCAGCAGCTTGGCCTGGGGGATCCGGGAGACCCAGTACTTC
TRBV18	-	-	TRBJ1-2	CASSPLGDHGYTF	TGTGCCAGCTCACCACTAGGGGACCATGGCTACACCTTC
TRBV5-1	-	-	TRBJ2-1	CASSLAGGGRFFF	TGCGCCAGCAGCTTGGCCGGCGGGGGCCGGTTTTTCTTC
TRBV29-1	-	-	TRBJ1-2	CSVTWGGDGYTF	TGCAGCGTCACATGGGGGGGAGATGGCTACACCTTC
TRBV30	few	TRBD2	TRBJ2-3	CAWNLAGGSTDTQYF	TGTGCCTGGAATCTAGCGGGGGGCAGCACAGATACGCAGTATTTT
TRBV2	-	-	TRBJ1-5	CASSETKYNQPQHF	TGTGCCAGCAGTGAAACCAAGTACAATCAGCCCCAGCATTTT
TRBV13	-	TRBD1	TRBJ1-2	CASSPEGDGQDYGYTF	TGTGCCAGCAGCCCGGAGGGGGACGGACAGGACTATGGCTACACCTTC
TRBV5-4	once	-	TRBJ2-3	CASSLYSGPDTQYF	TGTGCCAGCAGCTTGTATAGCGGTCCAGATACGCAGTATTTT
TRBV9	-	TRBD1	TRBJ1-1	CASSASGTGGYTEAFF	TGTGCCAGCAGCGCCTCCGGGACAGGGGGTTACACTGAAGCTTTCTTT
TRBV19	-	TRBD1	TRBJ2-7	CASSATGAEQYF	TGTGCCAGTAGTGCGACAGGGGCCGAGCAGTACTTC
TRBV5-5	few	-	TRBJ2-3	CASSPVSTDTQYF	TGTGCCAGCAGTCCAGTAAGCACAGATACGCAGTATTTT
TRBV9	many	TRBD1	TRBJ1-2	CASSPPGTGDNYGYTF	TGTGCCAGCAGCCCTCCCGGGACAGGGGATAACTATGGCTACACCTTC
TRBV4-3	few	-	TRBJ1-5	CASSQDRGQPQHF	TGCGCCAGCAGCCAAGATAGAGGACAGCCCCAGCATTTT
TRBV30	-	TRBD1	TRBJ1-1	CAWAYGTENTEAFF	TGTGCCTGGGCCTACGGGACAGAGAACACTGAAGCTTTCTTT
TRBV11-2	-	-	TRBJ2-1	CASSLTTLGSYNEQFF	TGTGCCAGCAGCTTAACGACGCTTGGCTCCTACAATGAGCAGTTCTTC